This TCR beta chain was observed in a study of T cell responses to AZD1222 COVID-19 vaccine. Trimming took 5 bases from V and 4 from J; bases not matched to a gene: 12. The CDR3 covers 16 residues. The germline V gene has CDR1 SQVTM and CDR2 ANQGSEA. This clone was seen only once. Clones were read by immunoSEQ multiplex PCR, and TCRdb kept only the in-frame ones, dropping some. There are 60,000 to 100,000 clones in the sample; approximately 90% occur only once, and approximately 7% lies in the top ten. The material was peripheral blood, obtained on day 0 of MenACWY control vaccination. This sequence joins TRBV29-1 and TRBJ2-2; 8 positions agree with TRBD2. The TCR sequence derives from an adult in good health. This CDR3 reads CSVPRESGGFTGELFF. CDR3 sequence (DNA): TGCAGCGTTCCAAGGGAGAGCGGGGGATTCACCGGGGAGCTGTTTTTT.